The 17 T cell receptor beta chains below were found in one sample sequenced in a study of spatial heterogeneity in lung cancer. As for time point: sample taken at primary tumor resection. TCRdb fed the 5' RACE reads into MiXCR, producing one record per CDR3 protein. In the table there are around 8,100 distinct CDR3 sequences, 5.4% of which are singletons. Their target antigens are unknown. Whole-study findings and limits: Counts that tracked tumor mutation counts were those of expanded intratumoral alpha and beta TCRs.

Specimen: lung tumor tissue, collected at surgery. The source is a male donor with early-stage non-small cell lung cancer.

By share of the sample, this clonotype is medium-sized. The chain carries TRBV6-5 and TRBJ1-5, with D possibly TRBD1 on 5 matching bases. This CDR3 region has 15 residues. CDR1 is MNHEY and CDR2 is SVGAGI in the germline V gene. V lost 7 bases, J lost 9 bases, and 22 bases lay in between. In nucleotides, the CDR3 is TGTGCCAGCAAACCCAGGGTTACTGGTTTTTGGCCCCAGCATTTT. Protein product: CASKPRVTGFWPQHF.

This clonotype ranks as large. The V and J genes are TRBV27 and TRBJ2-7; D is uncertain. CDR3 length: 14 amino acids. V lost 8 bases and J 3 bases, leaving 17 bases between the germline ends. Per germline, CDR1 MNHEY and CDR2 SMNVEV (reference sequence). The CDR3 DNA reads TGTGCCAGCGGTACAGCGCCGGGTGTCTACGAGCAGTACTTC. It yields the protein CASGTAPGVYEQYF.

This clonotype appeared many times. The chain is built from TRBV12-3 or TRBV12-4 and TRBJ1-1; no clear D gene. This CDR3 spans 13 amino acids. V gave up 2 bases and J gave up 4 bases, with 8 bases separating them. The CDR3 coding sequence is TGTGCCAGCAGTTTAAGCGAGAGCACTGAAGCTTTCTTT. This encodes CASSLSESTEAFF.

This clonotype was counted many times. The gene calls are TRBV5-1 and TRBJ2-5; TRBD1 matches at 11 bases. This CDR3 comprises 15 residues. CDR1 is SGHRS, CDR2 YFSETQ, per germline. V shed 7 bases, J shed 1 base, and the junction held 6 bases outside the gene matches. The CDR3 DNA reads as TGCGCCAGCTCATCCGGGACAGGGGGCCAAGAGACCCAGTACTTC. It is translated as CASSSGTGGQETQYF.

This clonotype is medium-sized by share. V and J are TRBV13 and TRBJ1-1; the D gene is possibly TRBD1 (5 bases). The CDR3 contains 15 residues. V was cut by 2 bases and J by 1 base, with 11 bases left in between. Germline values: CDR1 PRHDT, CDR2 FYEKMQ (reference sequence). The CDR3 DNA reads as TGTGCCAGCAGCTTAAGAGGGGCCGCGAACACTGAAGCTTTCTTT. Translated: CASSLRGAANTEAFF.

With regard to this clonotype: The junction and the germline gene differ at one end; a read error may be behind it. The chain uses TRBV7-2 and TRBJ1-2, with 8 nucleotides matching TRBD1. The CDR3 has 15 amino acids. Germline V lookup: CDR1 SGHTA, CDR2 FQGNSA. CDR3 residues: CASTPQTGGSYDYTF. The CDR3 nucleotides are TGTGCCAGCACCCCCCAAACAGGGGGGAGCTATGACTACACCTTC.

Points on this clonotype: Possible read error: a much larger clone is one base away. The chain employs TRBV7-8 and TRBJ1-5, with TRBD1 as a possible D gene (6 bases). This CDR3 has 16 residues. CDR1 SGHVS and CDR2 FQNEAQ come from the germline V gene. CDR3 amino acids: CAGSSPWGAGNQPQHF. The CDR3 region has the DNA TGTGCCGGCAGCTCGCCCTGGGGGGCTGGCAATCAGCCCCAGCATTTT.

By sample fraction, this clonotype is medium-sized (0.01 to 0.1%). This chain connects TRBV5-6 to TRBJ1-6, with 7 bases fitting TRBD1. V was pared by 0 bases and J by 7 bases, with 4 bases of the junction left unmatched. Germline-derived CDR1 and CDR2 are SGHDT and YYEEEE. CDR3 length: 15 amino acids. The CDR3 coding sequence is TGTGCCAGCAGCTTGGACAGGGGCGGGAATTCACCCCTCCACTTT. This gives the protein CASSLDRGGNSPLHF.

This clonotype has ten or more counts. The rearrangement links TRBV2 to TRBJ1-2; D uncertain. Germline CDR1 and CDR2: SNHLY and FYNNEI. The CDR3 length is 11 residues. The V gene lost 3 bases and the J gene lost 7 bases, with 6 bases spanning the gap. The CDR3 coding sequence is TGTGCCAGCAGTGAGTCCGGTGGCTACACCTTC. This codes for CASSESGGYTF.

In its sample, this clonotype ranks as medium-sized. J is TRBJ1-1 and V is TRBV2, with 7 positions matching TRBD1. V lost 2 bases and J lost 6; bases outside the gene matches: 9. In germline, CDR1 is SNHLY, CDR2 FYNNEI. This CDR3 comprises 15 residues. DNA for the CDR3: TGTGCCAGCAGTGAAAAGGACAGGCCCAACGCTGAAGCTTTCTTT. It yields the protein CASSEKDRPNAEAFF.

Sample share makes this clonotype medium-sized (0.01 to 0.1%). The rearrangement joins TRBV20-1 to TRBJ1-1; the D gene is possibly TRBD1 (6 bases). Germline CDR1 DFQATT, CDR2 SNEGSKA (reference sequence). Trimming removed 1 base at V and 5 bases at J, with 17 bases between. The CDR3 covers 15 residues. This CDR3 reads CSARGPKRGRTEAFF. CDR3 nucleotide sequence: TGCAGTGCTAGAGGTCCTAAACGGGGGCGGACTGAAGCTTTCTTT.

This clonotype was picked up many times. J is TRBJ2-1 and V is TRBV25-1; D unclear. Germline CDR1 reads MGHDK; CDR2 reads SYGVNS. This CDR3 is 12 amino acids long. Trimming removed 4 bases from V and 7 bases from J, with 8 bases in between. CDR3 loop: CASSVGGNEQFF. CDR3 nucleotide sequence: TGTGCCAGCAGTGTTGGTGGGAATGAGCAGTTCTTC.

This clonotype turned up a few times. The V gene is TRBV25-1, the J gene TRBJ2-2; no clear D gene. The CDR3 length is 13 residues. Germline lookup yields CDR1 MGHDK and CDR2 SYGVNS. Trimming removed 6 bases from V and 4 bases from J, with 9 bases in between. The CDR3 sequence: CASRNGVTGELFF. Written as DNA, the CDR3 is TGTGCCAGCAGAAACGGTGTCACCGGGGAGCTGTTTTTT.

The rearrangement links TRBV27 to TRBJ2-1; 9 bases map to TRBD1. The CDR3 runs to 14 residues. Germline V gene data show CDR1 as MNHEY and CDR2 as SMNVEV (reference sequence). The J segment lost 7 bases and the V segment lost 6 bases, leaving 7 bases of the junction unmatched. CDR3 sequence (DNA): TGTGCCAGCAGCAAACAGGGGGCTCTGAATGAGCAGTTCTTC. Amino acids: CASSKQGALNEQFF.

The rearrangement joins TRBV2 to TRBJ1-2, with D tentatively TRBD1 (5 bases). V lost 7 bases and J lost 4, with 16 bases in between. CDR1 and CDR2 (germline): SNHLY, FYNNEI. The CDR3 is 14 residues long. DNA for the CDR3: TGTGCCAGCACTCAGGGCGACCTAGGCTATGGCTACACCTTC. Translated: CASTQGDLGYGYTF.

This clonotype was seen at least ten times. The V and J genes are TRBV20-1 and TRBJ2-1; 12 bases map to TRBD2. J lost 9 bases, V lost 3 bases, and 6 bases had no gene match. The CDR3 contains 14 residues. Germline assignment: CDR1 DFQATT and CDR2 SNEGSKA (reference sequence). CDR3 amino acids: CSARASGRAAEQFF. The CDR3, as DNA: TGCAGTGCTAGGGCTAGCGGGAGGGCCGCTGAGCAGTTCTTC.

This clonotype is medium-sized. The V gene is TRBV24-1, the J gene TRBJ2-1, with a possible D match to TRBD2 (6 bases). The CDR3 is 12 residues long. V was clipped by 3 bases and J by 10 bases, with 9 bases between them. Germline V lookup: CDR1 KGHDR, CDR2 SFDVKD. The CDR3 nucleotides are TGTGCCACCAGTGATGTTGGGGGGGAGCAGTTCTTC. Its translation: CATSDVGGEQFF.